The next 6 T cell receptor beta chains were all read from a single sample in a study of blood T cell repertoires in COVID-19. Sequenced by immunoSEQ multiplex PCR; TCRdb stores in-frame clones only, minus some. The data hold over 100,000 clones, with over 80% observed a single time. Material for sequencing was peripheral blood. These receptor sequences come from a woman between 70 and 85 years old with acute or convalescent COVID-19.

The CDR3 nucleotides read TGCGCCAGCAGCTCGGGACAGAACACTGAAGCTTTCTTT. Translated: CASSSGQNTEAFF. This sequence joins TRBV5-1 and TRBJ1-1, with D perhaps matching TRBD1 (6 bases). V lost 3 bases, J lost 1 base, and 7 bases lay in between. The CDR3 extends over 13 amino acids. Germline V lookup: CDR1 SGHRS, CDR2 YFSETQ.

In DNA, the CDR3 is TGTGCCAGCAGCTCAGACATGAGGGCTGAAGCTTTCTTT. Translating it yields CASSSDMRAEAFF. The rearrangement links TRBV7-9 to TRBJ1-1, with no clear D. Germline lookup yields CDR1 SEHNR and CDR2 FQNEAQ (reference sequence). The CDR3 consists of 13 residues. Between the trimmed V and J ends, which lost 4 bases and 6 bases, there was a span of 12 bases.

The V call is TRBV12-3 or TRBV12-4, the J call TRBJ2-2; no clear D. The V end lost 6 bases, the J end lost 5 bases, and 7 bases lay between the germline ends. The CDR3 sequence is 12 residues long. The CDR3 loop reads CASSRSTGELFF. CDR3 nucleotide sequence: TGTGCCAGCAGCCGGAGTACCGGGGAGCTGTTTTTT.

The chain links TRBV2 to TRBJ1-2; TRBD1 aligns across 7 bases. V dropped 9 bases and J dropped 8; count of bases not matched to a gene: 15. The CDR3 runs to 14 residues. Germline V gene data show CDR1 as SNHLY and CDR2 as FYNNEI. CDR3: CASALDRIRPGYTF. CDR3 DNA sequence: TGTGCCAGTGCCCTGGACAGGATACGTCCGGGCTACACCTTC.

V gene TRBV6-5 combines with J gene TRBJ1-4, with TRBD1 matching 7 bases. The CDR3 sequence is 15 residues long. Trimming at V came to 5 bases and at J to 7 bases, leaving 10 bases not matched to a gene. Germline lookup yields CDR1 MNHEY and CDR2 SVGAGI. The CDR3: CASSPSQGVGEKLFF. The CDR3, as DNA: TGTGCCAGCAGTCCCAGCCAGGGGGTCGGTGAAAAACTGTTTTTT.

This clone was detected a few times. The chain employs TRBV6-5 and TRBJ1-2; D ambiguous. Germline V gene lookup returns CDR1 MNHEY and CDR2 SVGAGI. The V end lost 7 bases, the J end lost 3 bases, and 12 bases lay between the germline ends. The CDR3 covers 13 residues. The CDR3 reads CASNPLSDYGYTF. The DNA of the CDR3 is TGTGCCAGCAATCCGCTATCGGACTATGGCTACACCTTC.